These 2 T cell receptor beta chains share one sample of origin, sequenced in a study of T cells in tumors after PD-1 blockade. Measured with immunoSEQ multiplex PCR; TCRdb has only the in-frame clones, and not every one. The table shows about 33,000 clones, with over 75% occurring only once. Sequencing used PBMCs, obtained before anti-PD-1 treatment. The receptors stem from a human donor with basal cell carcinoma.

In this sample, this clone turned up once. In DNA form, the CDR3 reads TGTGCCAGCAGCTTGGGGAGACTAGCGGGGGAGACCCAGTACTTC. Protein: CASSLGRLAGETQYF. The chain couples TRBV3-1 (or the pseudogene TRBV3-2) to TRBJ2-5; TRBD2 matches 11 bases. Germline CDR1 and CDR2: LGHDT and YNNKEL (reference sequence). Trimming removed 5 bases from V and 5 bases from J; junction bases left unmatched: 7. This CDR3 region has 15 residues.

The rearrangement uses TRBV7-2 and TRBJ2-7, with 7 bases that match TRBD2. This CDR3 spans 15 amino acids. Trimming removed 5 bases from V and 3 bases from J; junction bases left unmatched: 10. Germline lookup yields CDR1 SGHTA and CDR2 FQGNSA. The CDR3 here is CASSPDGTGGYEQYF. CDR3 coding DNA: TGTGCCAGCAGCCCCGACGGAACGGGAGGCTACGAGCAGTACTTC.